What follows are 9 T cell receptor beta chains derived from one specimen sequenced in a study of blood T cell repertoires in COVID-19. Measured with immunoSEQ multiplex PCR; TCRdb has only the in-frame clones, and not every one. The sample includes around 260,000 clones, over 70% seen only once; the top ten take 10%. The sample consisted of peripheral blood. The receptors were gathered from a woman in her 70s with COVID-19, enrolled during active disease.

The CDR3 loop reads CASSALGRGYQETQYF. The DNA of the CDR3 is TGTGCCAGCAGTGCCCTGGGGCGGGGGTACCAAGAGACCCAGTACTTC. This chain joins TRBV2 and TRBJ2-5, with 7 bases identical to TRBD2. V gave up 4 bases and J gave up 0 bases; unmatched junction bases: 8. The CDR3 runs to 16 residues. Germline V gene lookup returns CDR1 SNHLY and CDR2 FYNNEI.

The chain has TRBV29-1 and TRBJ2-7; 9 positions match TRBD1. This CDR3 is built from 13 residues. Germline V CDR1 and CDR2: SQVTM, ANQGSEA. V lost 4 bases to trimming and J lost 3 bases; unmatched junction nucleotides: 4. The CDR3 DNA follows: TGCAGCGTTGCGGGACAGGGTAACTACGAGCAGTACTTC. It translates to CSVAGQGNYEQYF.

This clone showed up just once. V usage is TRBV29-1 and J usage is TRBJ2-7, with D perhaps TRBD2 (7 bases). Germline V gene lookup returns CDR1 SQVTM and CDR2 ANQGSEA. Trimming shortened V by 7 bases and J by 5 bases, and 21 bases separated the two germline ends. There are 14 residues in the CDR3. This chain's CDR3 is CSARWGGRFDEQYF. CDR3 DNA sequence: TGCAGCGCAAGATGGGGGGGGCGTTTCGACGAGCAGTACTTC.

The chain couples TRBV15 to TRBJ2-2, with 12 bases fitting TRBD2. V shed 1 base, J shed 8 bases, and the junction held 8 bases outside the gene matches. The V gene's germline CDR1 is LNHNV and CDR2 YYDKDF (reference sequence). CDR3 size: 17 residues. The CDR3, as DNA: TGTGCCACCAGCAGAGGCGGACTAGCGGGGATCGCGGGGGAGCTGTTTTTT. Translated: CATSRGGLAGIAGELFF.

This clone has a single count. The chain uses TRBV19 and TRBJ1-2; 7 bases are a match to TRBD1. CDR3 size: 16 residues. The V gene end was trimmed by 3 bases and the J gene end by 0 bases; junction bases not matched to a gene: 7. Germline V gene lookup returns CDR1 LNHDA and CDR2 SQIVND (reference sequence). CDR3 coding DNA: TGTGCCAGTAGTATCAGGGGGGAATCTCCTAACTATGGCTACACCTTC. It is translated as CASSIRGESPNYGYTF.

The rearrangement links TRBV5-1 to TRBJ1-1, with D tentatively TRBD1 (5 bases). This CDR3 region has 14 residues. Trimming took 2 bases from V and 5 from J, leaving 13 bases between them. CDR1 and CDR2 from the germline V gene are SGHRS and YFSETQ. The CDR3 protein is CASSFSREGTEAFF. DNA for the CDR3: TGCGCCAGCAGCTTCTCCAGGGAGGGAACTGAAGCTTTCTTT.

The chain has TRBV7-9 and TRBJ2-1; 8 bases fit TRBD1. Trimming at V came to 3 bases and at J to 6 bases, leaving 7 bases not matched to a gene. Germline V lookup: CDR1 SEHNR, CDR2 FQNEAQ (reference sequence). This CDR3 is 15 amino acids long. The CDR3 sequence: CASSFKDRVSNEQFF. The CDR3 nucleotides are TGTGCCAGCAGCTTTAAGGACAGGGTCTCCAATGAGCAGTTCTTC.

This chain joins TRBV20-1 and TRBJ2-2, with 9 bases lining up with TRBD2. The CDR3 runs to 15 residues. With V trimmed by 3 bases and J by 7 bases, 9 bases remained unmatched. CDR1 and CDR2 (germline): DFQATT, SNEGSKA (reference sequence). CDR3 amino acids: CSASIAGGPNGELFF. CDR3 nucleotide sequence: TGCAGTGCTAGTATCGCGGGAGGGCCGAACGGGGAGCTGTTTTTT.

The rearrangement joins TRBV5-1 to TRBJ1-1, with TRBD1 identical over 7 bases. With V trimmed by 6 bases and J by 1 base, 3 bases remained unmatched. The germline V gene has CDR1 SGHRS and CDR2 YFSETQ. The CDR3 length is 13 residues. The CDR3 protein is CASTRQGNTEAFF. The CDR3 DNA reads as TGCGCCAGCACCCGACAGGGGAACACTGAAGCTTTCTTT.